This TCR beta chain was obtained from a study of persistence of HIV-infected CD4 T cells. About this clone: Its antigen is currently unknown.

An overlapping HIV-1 Gag peptide pool stimulated these cells at 0.95 to 1 ug/peptide/mL. Responding CD4+ T cells were sorted by upregulation of both CD40 ligand and CD69. Anti-CD28/CD49d costimulation, CD40-blocking antibody and enfuvirtide were given to CD8-depleted PBMCs for 15 to 20 hours. The immunoSEQ assay was version 4, run in survey mode. The protocol was immunoSEQ multiplex PCR, while the TCRdb copy is restricted to in-frame clones and leaves out a portion. Altogether about 30,000 clones are present, roughly 70% being singletons, with the ten largest covering 1.4%. This CDR3 has 13 residues. V shed 5 bases and J shed 0 bases, with 6 bases lying between them. Germline loops: CDR1 SGHDT, CDR2 YYEEEE.

The sample in question was CD4+ T cells sorted from PBMCs after approximately 20-hour stimulation, obtained from a patient who received antiretroviral therapy. The chain uses TRBV5-6 and TRBJ1-3; no reliable D call. This clonotype was sampled from an adult man with HIV who was CMV-seropositive. CDR3 sequence (DNA): TGTGCCAGCAGTTCGTACTCTGGAAACACCATATATTTT. Translating gives CASSSYSGNTIYF.